The 9 T cell receptor beta chains listed next were all sequenced from one sample in a study of blood T cell repertoires in COVID-19 (dated by TCRdb to the early 2020s). Library preparation employed the immunoSEQ multiplex PCR assay. What TCRdb holds here is the immuneACCESS table cut down to in-frame rearrangements. Part of the clones is not present; checked against another copy, under half of the missing clones reflect an unresolved V gene, and the others are unexplained. Across this sample there are roughly 150,000 clones, with approximately 90% seen only once. About 15% of the sample is held by the ten biggest clonotypes. Sequencing was done on a sample of peripheral blood. The origin of the receptors is a middle-aged woman with acute or convalescent COVID-19.

V gene TRBV7-3 combines with J gene TRBJ2-2; 8 bases are a match to TRBD1. Germline V gene data show CDR1 as SGHTA and CDR2 as FQGTGA. The CDR3 covers 17 residues. Trimming took 1 base from V and 5 from J; bases not matched to a gene: 9. The CDR3, as DNA: TGTGCCAGCAGCTTAAGGTCGGAGGGACAGGCTACCGGGGAGCTGTTTTTT. Its translation is CASSLRSEGQATGELFF.

The chain joins TRBV20-1 to TRBJ1-1; maybe TRBD1 (5 bases). From germline, CDR1 is DFQATT and CDR2 SNEGSKA (reference sequence). The CDR3 covers 13 residues. V was clipped by 3 bases and J by 0 bases, with 8 bases between them. CDR3 residues: CSASPGLNTEAFF. The CDR3 DNA is TGCAGTGCTAGTCCAGGGCTGAACACTGAAGCTTTCTTT.

The CDR3 protein is CSTRDRASRVGTF. CDR3 nucleotide sequence: TGCAGCACGCGGGACAGGGCCTCCAGGGTTGGCACCTTC. The chain employs TRBV29-1 and TRBJ1-2; 9 positions match TRBD1. CDR3 size: 13 residues. Losses at the gene ends were 8 bases for V and 13 bases for J; bases not matched to a gene: 17. Germline CDR1 and CDR2: SQVTM and ANQGSEA.

This chain links TRBV2 with TRBJ1-3; a possible D gene is TRBD1 (6 bases). From germline, CDR1 is SNHLY and CDR2 FYNNEI. V lost 3 bases and J 2 bases, leaving 14 bases between the germline ends. This CDR3 has 16 residues. For the CDR3, the DNA is TGTGCCAGCAGTGACCAGGGAGGGGGAGCTGGAAACACCATATATTTT. The encoded protein is CASSDQGGGAGNTIYF.

The V call is TRBV27, the J call TRBJ1-4, with a tentative D call TRBD1 (6 bases). The germline V and J ends were trimmed by 5 bases and 4 bases, with 11 bases remaining between them. The CDR3 is made up of 14 amino acids. The germline CDR1 and CDR2 sequences are MNHEY and SMNVEV (reference sequence). This chain's CDR3 is CASSHGQNNEKLFF. Written as DNA, the CDR3 is TGTGCCAGCAGTCACGGACAGAATAATGAAAAACTGTTTTTT.

The chain has TRBV9 and TRBJ1-3; D gene unclear. CDR3 length: 12 amino acids. Germline V gives CDR1 SGDLS, CDR2 YYNGEE. V was shortened by 0 bases and J by 8 bases, with 6 bases between the two germline ends. The CDR3 region is CASSVDLYTIYF. The CDR3 coding sequence is TGTGCCAGCAGCGTAGATCTCTACACCATATATTTT.

V gene TRBV14 combines with J gene TRBJ2-2; D might be TRBD1 (6 bases). The germline V and J ends were trimmed by 4 bases and 12 bases, with 18 bases remaining between them. The germline gives CDR1 SGHDN, CDR2 FVKESK. CDR3 length: 14 amino acids. The CDR3, as DNA: TGTGCCAGCAGCCCTACGGGACAAACTTACAAGCTGTTTTTT. The encoded protein is CASSPTGQTYKLFF.

This clone was found a few times. V is TRBV6-6 and J is TRBJ2-7; 8 bases align to TRBD2. Germline loops: CDR1 MNHNY, CDR2 SVGAGI (reference sequence). V lost 7 bases to trimming and J lost 3 bases; unmatched junction nucleotides: 5. The CDR3 length is 13 residues. The CDR3 is CASKPSGSYEQYF. As DNA, the CDR3 is TGTGCCAGCAAGCCCAGCGGGAGCTACGAGCAGTACTTC.

The sample holds one count of this clone. The CDR3 here is CASSMARVANTEAFF. The DNA for the CDR3 is TGTGCCAGTAGTATGGCCAGGGTCGCGAACACTGAAGCTTTCTTT. The gene calls are TRBV19 and TRBJ1-1; TRBD1 is a possible D gene (5 bases). Trimming removed 3 bases from V and 1 base from J, with 12 bases in between. Per the germline V gene, CDR1 is LNHDA and CDR2 is SQIVND (reference sequence). This CDR3 is built from 15 residues.